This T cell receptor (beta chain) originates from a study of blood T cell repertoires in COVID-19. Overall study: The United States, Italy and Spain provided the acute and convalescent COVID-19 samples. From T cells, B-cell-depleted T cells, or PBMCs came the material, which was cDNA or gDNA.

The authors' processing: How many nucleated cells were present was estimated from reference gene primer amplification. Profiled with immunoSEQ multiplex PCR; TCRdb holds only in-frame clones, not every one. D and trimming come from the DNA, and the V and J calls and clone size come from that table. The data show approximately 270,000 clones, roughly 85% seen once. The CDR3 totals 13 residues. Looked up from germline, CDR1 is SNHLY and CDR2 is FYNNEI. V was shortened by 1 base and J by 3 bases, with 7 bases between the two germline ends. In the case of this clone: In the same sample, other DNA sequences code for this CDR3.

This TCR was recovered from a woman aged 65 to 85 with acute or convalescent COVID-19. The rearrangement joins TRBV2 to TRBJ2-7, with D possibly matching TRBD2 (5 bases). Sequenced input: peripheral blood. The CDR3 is CASSEGEGYEQYF. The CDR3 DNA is TGTGCCAGCAGTGAAGGCGAGGGCTACGAGCAGTACTTC.